What follows are 32 T cell receptor beta chains derived from one specimen sequenced in a study of T cell responses to AZD1222 COVID-19 vaccine. Clones were read by immunoSEQ multiplex PCR, and TCRdb kept only the in-frame ones, dropping some. The data show 83,000 or so clones, about nine tenths seen once. Specimen: peripheral blood, collected 28 days after the second AZD1222 dose. The receptors stem from an adult who received the AZD1222 COVID-19 vaccine.

The chain carries TRBV9 and TRBJ1-3; 8 nucleotides line up with TRBD1. Unmatched junction bases numbered 13, after V lost 4 bases and J lost 4 bases. Germline V gene lookup returns CDR1 SGDLS and CDR2 YYNGEE. The CDR3 is 17 residues long. The CDR3 nucleotides are TGTGCCAGCAGCCGAGCTCGGGACAGGATATACGGAAACACCATATATTTT. This gives the protein CASSRARDRIYGNTIYF.

V gene TRBV6-6 combines with J gene TRBJ2-2; 7 bases are a match to TRBD1. This CDR3 is built from 17 residues. Germline CDR1 is MNHNY and CDR2 is SVGAGI (reference sequence). V lost 5 bases and J lost 4; bases outside the gene matches: 13. The CDR3 DNA reads TGTGCCAGCAGTCCCAGGACAGGCCGCCCCGGCACCGGGGAGCTGTTTTTT. Translating gives CASSPRTGRPGTGELFF.

The chain recombines TRBV19 with TRBJ1-6; D is perhaps TRBD1 (6 bases). The CDR3 length is 15 residues. CDR1 is LNHDA, CDR2 SQIVND, per germline (reference sequence). Trimming removed 5 bases at V and 9 bases at J, with 17 bases between. The CDR3 is CASSPGHLPASPLHF. For the CDR3, the DNA is TGTGCCAGTAGTCCGGGACACCTTCCAGCTTCACCCCTCCACTTT.

V gene TRBV2 combines with J gene TRBJ2-7; perhaps TRBD1 as D (5 bases). The CDR3 extends over 15 amino acids. The V gene's germline CDR1 is SNHLY and CDR2 FYNNEI. The ends were cut back, 1 base at V and 6 bases at J, with 16 bases in the middle. As DNA, the CDR3 is TGTGCCAGCAGTGAAGTTAGAGGCAGGGTCCCCGAGCAGTACTTC. It is translated as CASSEVRGRVPEQYF.

The chain has TRBV4-1 and TRBJ2-7; a possible D gene is TRBD1 (5 bases). Germline V gene data show CDR1 as MGHRA and CDR2 as YSYEKL. The length of the CDR3 is 14 residues. Between the trimmed V and J ends, which lost 5 bases and 2 bases, there was a span of 13 bases. CDR3: CASSATGRAYEQYF. The CDR3 DNA sequence: TGCGCCAGCAGCGCCACAGGACGAGCCTACGAGCAGTACTTC.

The chain uses TRBV11-2 and TRBJ2-1; D assignment may be TRBD1 or TRBD2 (5 bases each). V lost 4 bases, J lost 3 bases, and 16 bases lay in between. The germline CDR1 and CDR2 sequences are SGHAT and FQNNGV. This CDR3 has 16 amino acids. The CDR3 here is CASSSQGSGLYNEQFF. The CDR3, as DNA: TGTGCCAGCAGCTCCCAAGGTTCGGGGCTCTACAATGAGCAGTTCTTC.

The genes are TRBV7-8 and TRBJ1-1; the match to TRBD1 covers 9 bases. CDR3 size: 16 residues. Germline V lookup: CDR1 SGHVS, CDR2 FQNEAQ. V shed 4 bases, J shed 1 base, and the junction held 7 bases outside the gene matches. The CDR3 region has the DNA TGTGCCAGCAGCTGGGGACAGGGTAGAGGGAACACTGAAGCTTTCTTT. Protein product: CASSWGQGRGNTEAFF.

The genes are TRBV20-1 and TRBJ2-7, with no clear D. CDR3 length: 11 residues. The ends were cut back, 5 bases at V and 4 bases at J, with 9 bases in the middle. The V gene's germline CDR1 is DFQATT and CDR2 SNEGSKA (reference sequence). For the CDR3, the DNA is TGCAGTGCTCCCGACGGGTACGAGCAGTACTTC. It translates to CSAPDGYEQYF.

V usage is TRBV27 and J usage is TRBJ1-5, with D perhaps matching TRBD1 (6 bases). V was clipped by 6 bases and J by 6 bases, with 15 bases between them. The CDR3 has 14 amino acids. Germline V gene sequence: CDR1 MNHEY, CDR2 SMNVEV (reference sequence). As DNA, the CDR3 is TGTGCCAGCAGCGCAAACCCGGACAGTCAGCCCCAGCATTTT. It codes for CASSANPDSQPQHF.

The J gene is TRBJ1-2, the V gene TRBV18; D is perhaps TRBD1 (6 bases). Between the trimmed V and J ends, which lost 5 bases and 1 base, there was a span of 17 bases. Germline V gene lookup returns CDR1 KGHSH and CDR2 LQKENI. The CDR3 extends over 16 amino acids. The chain's CDR3 is CASSSGTQGLNYGYTF. DNA of the CDR3: TGTGCCAGCTCATCCGGGACTCAGGGGCTTAACTATGGCTACACCTTC.

This chain joins TRBV7-2 and TRBJ1-4, with D perhaps TRBD1 (5 bases). Germline V gene lookup returns CDR1 SGHTA and CDR2 FQGNSA. V was cut by 1 base and J by 8 bases, with 11 bases left in between. The CDR3 is made up of 14 amino acids. The CDR3: CASSLGGVGEKLFF. The CDR3 DNA reads as TGTGCCAGCAGCTTAGGAGGGGTTGGCGAAAAACTGTTTTTT.

The chain recombines TRBV27 with TRBJ2-1, with 10 bases identical to TRBD2. CDR1 MNHEY and CDR2 SMNVEV come from the germline V gene (reference sequence). The V and J ends lost 8 bases and 9 bases, in that order; junction bases with no gene match: 10. This CDR3 contains 14 residues. CDR3 in amino acids: CASGSSGSRSEQFF. CDR3 in DNA: TGTGCCAGCGGGTCTAGCGGGAGTCGGAGTGAGCAGTTCTTC.

The chain is built from TRBV28 and TRBJ1-5; perhaps TRBD1 as D (6 bases). The CDR3 spans 14 residues. V lost 1 base to trimming and J lost 9 bases, with 13 bases between them. Germline V gives CDR1 MDHEN, CDR2 SYDVKM. As DNA, the CDR3 is TGTGCCAGCAGTTTATCTTGGGGGCTTCGGCCCCAGCATTTT. Encoded protein: CASSLSWGLRPQHF.

This chain connects TRBV6-5 to TRBJ2-5; weak D call: TRBD2 (6 bases). This CDR3 contains 12 residues. Per the germline V gene, CDR1 is MNHEY and CDR2 is SVGAGI. Trimming took 4 bases from V and 5 from J, leaving 8 bases between them. In DNA, the CDR3 is TGTGCCAGCAGTTGGGACTTTGAGACCCAGTACTTC. Translating it yields CASSWDFETQYF.

The rearrangement uses TRBV19 and TRBJ1-1; 9 bases agree with TRBD1. Germline CDR1 reads LNHDA; CDR2 reads SQIVND (reference sequence). CDR3 length equals 14 residues. V lost 3 bases, J lost 1 base, and 0 bases stayed unmatched. The CDR3 loop is CASSMGQGNTEAFF. The CDR3 bases are TGTGCCAGTAGTATGGGACAGGGGAACACTGAAGCTTTCTTT.

This clone was detected once. The chain carries TRBV10-2 and TRBJ2-1; unclear D gene. Germline values: CDR1 WSHSY, CDR2 SAAADI. The V and J ends lost 6 bases and 4 bases respectively, with 4 bases between them. CDR3 length: 11 amino acids. CDR3 sequence reads: CASRDYNEQFF. CDR3 DNA sequence: TGCGCCAGCAGGGATTACAATGAGCAGTTCTTC.

This rearrangement joins TRBV7-2 to TRBJ1-4, with D possibly being TRBD1 (5 bases). V was shortened by 5 bases and J by 4 bases, with 14 bases between the two germline ends. The CDR3 runs 15 residues. Per germline, CDR1 SGHTA and CDR2 FQGNSA. CDR3 DNA sequence: TGTGCCAGCAGCCCGAGACGGGGGAGTAATGAAAAACTGTTTTTT. Its protein is CASSPRRGSNEKLFF.

This rearrangement joins TRBV5-1 to TRBJ1-4, with D possibly being TRBD1 (6 bases). Trimming cost V 3 bases and J 2 bases, with 11 bases left between them. Per germline, CDR1 SGHRS and CDR2 YFSETQ. The CDR3 runs to 15 residues. This CDR3 is CASSSLTGTNEKLFF. CDR3 sequence (DNA): TGCGCCAGCAGCTCCCTGACAGGCACTAATGAAAAACTGTTTTTT.

The rearrangement uses TRBV3-1 (or the pseudogene TRBV3-2) and TRBJ2-2, with 9 nucleotides matching TRBD1. The CDR3 extends over 17 amino acids. CDR1 is LGHDT, CDR2 YNNKEL, per germline (reference sequence). Unmatched junction bases numbered 11, after V lost 3 bases and J lost 6 bases. This CDR3 is CASSQNPGQGIAGELFF. Written as DNA, the CDR3 is TGTGCCAGCAGCCAGAATCCGGGACAGGGAATTGCCGGGGAGCTGTTTTTT.

CDR3 residues: CASGDGAGANVLTF. CDR3 in DNA: TGTGCCAGCGGAGATGGGGCTGGGGCCAACGTCCTGACTTTC. V and J are TRBV27 and TRBJ2-6; D remains unclear. In germline, CDR1 is MNHEY, CDR2 SMNVEV (reference sequence). The ends were cut back, 8 bases at V and 2 bases at J, with 10 bases in the middle. This CDR3 spans 14 amino acids.

This rearrangement joins TRBV28 to TRBJ2-7, with TRBD2 as a possible D gene (5 bases). CDR3 length: 14 residues. The germline V and J ends were trimmed by 3 bases and 5 bases, with 14 bases remaining between them. Germline V gives CDR1 MDHEN, CDR2 SYDVKM. The CDR3 DNA follows: TGTGCCAGCAGTTTGTCCCCGCTGCGGGACGAGCAGTACTTC. It yields the protein CASSLSPLRDEQYF. Filled out from reference TRBV28 and TRBJ2-7, the complete variable domain reads DVKVTQSSRYLVKRTGEKVFLECVQDMDHENMFWYRQDPGLGLRLIYFSYDVKMKEKGDIPEGYSVSREKKERFSLILESASTNQTSMYLCASSLSPLRDEQYFGPGTRLTVT.

The chain couples TRBV15 to TRBJ2-7, with TRBD2 identical over 10 bases. After removal of 0 bases from V and 1 base from J, the junction contained 0 bases not matched to a gene. There are 15 residues in the CDR3. Germline assignment: CDR1 LNHNV and CDR2 YYDKDF (reference sequence). CDR3 nucleotides: TGTGCCACCAGCAGAGAGACTAGCGGGTCCTACGAGCAGTACTTC. Encoded protein: CATSRETSGSYEQYF.

The rearrangement joins TRBV9 to TRBJ2-7; 7 bases fit TRBD2. CDR1 is SGDLS and CDR2 is YYNGEE in the germline V gene. Losses at the gene ends were 2 bases for V and 2 bases for J; bases not matched to a gene: 4. The CDR3 runs 14 residues. The chain's CDR3 is CASSVGLTTYEQYF. CDR3 in DNA: TGTGCCAGCAGCGTGGGACTAACCACCTACGAGCAGTACTTC.

For the CDR3, the DNA is TGTGCCAGCAGTGATCAGGGGGCGAACACTGAAGCTTTCTTT. It specifies CASSDQGANTEAFF. The chain has TRBV6-2 or TRBV6-3 and TRBJ1-1, with 8 bases aligning to TRBD1. There are 14 residues in the CDR3. J gave up 1 base and V 5 bases, and 3 bases lay outside the gene matches. Per germline, CDR1 MNHEY and CDR2 SVGEGT.

V and J are TRBV6-5 and TRBJ2-1; no clear D. V gave up 7 bases and J gave up 8 bases, with 18 bases separating them. Germline CDR1 is MNHEY and CDR2 is SVGAGI. This CDR3 contains 14 residues. This chain's CDR3 is CASTRSRSPHEQFF. The DNA for the CDR3 is TGTGCCAGCACAAGGTCACGGTCCCCCCATGAGCAGTTCTTC.

This CDR3 is CATLGSYEQYF. CDR3 coding DNA: TGTGCCACCCTTGGCTCCTACGAGCAGTACTTC. The chain employs TRBV19 and TRBJ2-7; D is uncertain. This CDR3 spans 11 amino acids. Looked up from germline, CDR1 is LNHDA and CDR2 is SQIVND (reference sequence). The ends were cut back, 10 bases at V and 0 bases at J, with 7 bases in the middle. The variable domain in full, completed from reference TRBV19 and TRBJ2-7, reads DGGITQSPKYLFRKEGQNVTLSCEQNLNHDAMYWYRQDPGQGLRLIYYSQIVNDFQKGDIAEGYSVSREKKESFPLTVTSAQKNPTAFYLCATLGSYEQYFGPGTRLTVT.

The chain is built from TRBV19 and TRBJ2-1; TRBD1 aligns across 8 bases. The CDR3 loop spans 15 amino acids. CDR1 LNHDA and CDR2 SQIVND come from the germline V gene (reference sequence). V gave up 6 bases and J gave up 5 bases; unmatched junction bases: 9. CDR3 in amino acids: CASSRRTGKDNEQFF. The CDR3 DNA reads as TGTGCCAGTAGCCGTAGGACAGGGAAGGACAATGAGCAGTTCTTC.

The chain combines TRBV21-1 with TRBJ2-1. TRBV21-1 is deemed a pseudogene. This CDR3 region has 12 residues. In DNA form, the CDR3 reads TGTGCCAGCAGCAAAGCGGACCCTGAGCAGTTCTTC. The encoded protein is CASSKADPEQFF.

The rearrangement uses TRBV5-1 and TRBJ2-1, with 7 bases that match TRBD1. Trimming cost V 3 bases and J 8 bases; bases outside gene matches: 17. This CDR3 is built from 17 residues. Germline V gene data show CDR1 as SGHRS and CDR2 as YFSETQ. CDR3 sequence: CASSSLTPGQFFDEQFF. DNA of the CDR3: TGCGCCAGCAGCTCCCTCACGCCGGGACAGTTTTTCGATGAGCAGTTCTTC. Variable domain in full (rest from reference TRBV5-1 and TRBJ2-1): KAGVTQTPRYLIKTRGQQVTLSCSPISGHRSVSWYQQTPGQGLQFLFEYFSETQRNKGNFPGRFSGRQFSNSRSEMNVSTLELGDSALYLCASSSLTPGQFFDEQFFGPGTRLTVL.

CDR3 amino acids: CASTRTSATGELFF. In nucleotides, the CDR3 is TGTGCCAGCACCCGGACTAGCGCCACCGGGGAGCTGTTTTTT. The V and J genes are TRBV2 and TRBJ2-2; TRBD2 matches 9 bases. V dropped 7 bases and J dropped 4; count of bases not matched to a gene: 4. Per the germline V gene, CDR1 is SNHLY and CDR2 is FYNNEI. CDR3 size: 14 residues.

The chain recombines TRBV5-8 with TRBJ1-2, with 7 bases that match TRBD1. With 0 bases clipped from V and 4 bases from J, the junction kept 3 bases outside the gene matches. This CDR3 has 14 amino acids. Germline V gives CDR1 SGHTS, CDR2 YDEGEE. The CDR3 loop reads CASSLDRGIYGYTF. In DNA form, the CDR3 reads TGTGCCAGCAGCTTGGACAGGGGTATCTATGGCTACACCTTC.

The chain employs TRBV3-1 (or the pseudogene TRBV3-2) and TRBJ2-5; 10 bases align to TRBD2. The CDR3 covers 17 residues. Trimming at V came to 1 base and at J to 2 bases, leaving 7 bases not matched to a gene. Germline assignment: CDR1 LGHDT and CDR2 YNNKEL (reference sequence). As DNA, the CDR3 is TGTGCCAGCAGCCAAGTGTCTAGCGGGAGTGGACAAGAGACCCAGTACTTC. Encoded protein: CASSQVSSGSGQETQYF.